This T cell receptor (beta chain) stems from a study of shared clonotypes between healthy human individuals. As for this clone: Its antigen is currently unknown.

The CDR3 contains 15 residues. Losses at the gene ends were 6 bases for V and 1 base for J; bases not matched to a gene: 7. CDR1 and CDR2 (germline): ENHRY, SYGVKD. General study results and limits: Shared clonotypes across all four donors exceeded non-shared ones in generation probability. Few donors limited the genetic and exposure-history diversity represented.

The deep-level immunoSEQ assay was used. The authors split each subset's genomic DNA evenly across several immunoSEQ plates. Produced via immunoSEQ multiplex PCR; TCRdb's table is partial and in-frame only. The sample lists some 2,100,000 clones; about 92% were seen once. Selected positively for CCR7 and CD45RO-negative, naive CD8 cells excluded terminally differentiated effector memory CD45RA+ cells. The V call is TRBV10-3, the J call TRBJ1-1, with 8 bases aligning to TRBD1. The sequenced sample consisted of naive CD8+ T cells from PBMCs. The sequence was collected from a man in his late teens or twenties in good health. Some clones in this sample may be carry-over from other donors' samples. CDR3 loop: CAISLAGQENTEAFF. The DNA for the CDR3 is TGTGCCATCAGCTTAGCGGGACAGGAGAACACTGAAGCTTTCTTT.